This T cell receptor beta chain was retrieved from a study of T-cell reconstitution after alpha-beta-depleted transplantation in children. Researchers prepared the TCRbeta library using unique molecular identifiers, the study reports. TCRdb processed the PCR reads anew with MiXCR; each CDR3 protein has one entry. The table lists approximately 390,000 distinct CDR3 sequences, under 13% of them singletons. The CDR3 has 11 residues. Trimming removed 4 bases at V and 8 bases at J, with 7 bases between. Germline CDR1 is SGHRS and CDR2 is YFSETQ. In its sample, this clonotype was seen many times. The V and J genes are TRBV5-1 and TRBJ2-1, with D unresolved. Sequences were derived from PBMCs from the stem cell graft donor, sampled from the stem cell graft. This TCR came from a human donor who donated a stem cell graft to a child with acute myeloid leukemia. The CDR3 nucleotides are TGCGCCAGCAGCCTAAGGGATGAGCAGTTCTTC. This codes for CASSLRDEQFF.